This T cell receptor beta chain was found in a study of regulatory T cells in long-lasting Graves disease. As to time point: persistent/refractory GD, antithyroid drugs over 5 years with positive TRAb. PBMC RNA served as the TCR library source. This clonotype was counted at least ten times. As yet, its antigen is unknown. Broader study findings: Small numbers of samples may have cut accuracy. With a few thousand shared public clonotypes, persistent patients exceeded new patients, who shared about a thousand.

Building of the TCR beta libraries involved iRepertoire HTBI primers and Arm-PCR of CDR3 regions. TCRdb re-called the multiplex PCR reads with MiXCR, one entry per CDR3 protein. The table has about 470,000 distinct CDR3 sequences, about a fifth seen once; the top ten hold less than 9%. V was trimmed by 1 base and J by 0 bases, leaving 10 bases between them. The CDR3 has 15 amino acids. CDR1 is SEHNR, CDR2 FQNEAQ, per germline (reference sequence). V usage is TRBV7-9 and J usage is TRBJ2-7; D gene unclear. The source is a female donor with Graves disease. The source was peripheral blood mononuclear cells (PBMCs), collected when the disease was refractory, from a patient treated with antithyroid drugs. CDR3 sequence (DNA): TGTGCCAGCAGCTTAGACCGGGTTACCTCCTACGAGCAGTACTTC. It yields the protein CASSLDRVTSYEQYF.